This T cell receptor beta chain is from a study of technical replicates of blood from a handful of donors. There are 14 residues in the CDR3. CDR1 is MDHEN, CDR2 SYDVKM, per germline. V lost 5 bases and J lost 2; bases outside the gene matches: 2. The assay was immunoSEQ multiplex PCR, and TCRdb's table has in-frame clones only and misses some. This table has tens of thousands of clones, about 94% appearing once. Sequences were obtained from T cells isolated from PBMCs. The J gene is TRBJ1-5, the V gene TRBV28; 8 bases are a match to TRBD1. This clonotype originated in a human donor in good health. The CDR3 sequence: CASSTDRGNQPQHF. The CDR3 region has the DNA TGTGCCAGCAGTACGGACAGGGGCAATCAGCCCCAGCATTTT.